A single sample gave rise to the 10 T cell receptor beta chains below, sequenced in a study of regulatory T cells in long-lasting Graves disease. Construction of TCR beta libraries relied on iRepertoire HTBI primers and on Arm-PCR targeting CDR3 regions. TCRdb itself ran the multiplex PCR reads through MiXCR, one entry per CDR3 protein. In the table there are hundreds of thousands of distinct CDR3 sequences, less than 25% of which are singletons. The time point denotes: persistent/refractory GD, antithyroid drugs over 5 years with positive TRAb. From PBMCs, RNA was extracted and then used to make the TCR library. Source: peripheral blood mononuclear cells (PBMCs), taken when the disease was refractory, from a patient treated with antithyroid drugs. Every receptor here comes from a female donor with Graves disease.

The table lists this clonotype with many counts. Here the CDR3 DNA reads TGTGCCAGCAGACAGGAGGGGGCTAATCAGCCCCAGCATTTT. Amino acid sequence: CASRQEGANQPQHF. V gene TRBV6-2 or TRBV6-3 combines with J gene TRBJ1-5; 7 nucleotides agree with TRBD1. CDR1 is MNHEY and CDR2 is SVGEGT in the germline V gene. The CDR3 has 14 residues. V was clipped by 6 bases and J by 4 bases; unmatched bases: 6.

The genes are TRBV7-2 and TRBJ2-5; perhaps D is TRBD1 or TRBD2 (5 bases each). V shed 8 bases and J shed 2 bases, with 24 bases lying between them. The germline gives CDR1 SGHTA, CDR2 FQGNSA. This CDR3 spans 17 amino acids. The CDR3 DNA sequence: TGTGCCAGCTCACCAGACGGACGAGGGACGCTTCAAGAGACCCAGTACTTC. Encoded protein: CASSPDGRGTLQETQYF.

This clonotype was seen ten or more times. V usage is TRBV10-3 and J usage is TRBJ2-5; 11 positions agree with TRBD2. Germline V gene data show CDR1 as ENHRY and CDR2 as SYGVKD. The junction had 7 bases not matched to a gene; V was cut back by 3 bases and J by 1 base. The CDR3 covers 17 residues. This chain's CDR3 is CAISDSSLAGGQETQYF. The CDR3 region has the DNA TGTGCCATCAGTGACTCAAGCCTAGCGGGGGGCCAAGAGACCCAGTACTTC.

This clonotype was observed a few times. The CDR3 sequence: CASSLGDPRDEQYF. In DNA form, the CDR3 reads TGTGCCAGTAGTCTGGGGGACCCCCGGGACGAGCAGTACTTC. This sequence joins TRBV19 and TRBJ2-7, with D perhaps matching TRBD1 or TRBD2 (5 bases each). The CDR3 length is 14 residues. V lost 5 bases to trimming and J lost 5 bases, with 16 bases between them. Per germline, CDR1 LNHDA and CDR2 SQIVND (reference sequence).

This clonotype was detected many times. The chain carries TRBV7-2 and TRBJ2-5, with 9 bases that match TRBD1. J lost 2 bases, V lost 7 bases, and 8 bases had no gene match. CDR3 length: 15 amino acids. Per germline, CDR1 SGHTA and CDR2 FQGNSA. The CDR3 spells CASKRRQGDQETQYF. CDR3 coding DNA: TGTGCCAGCAAGAGGCGACAGGGGGATCAAGAGACCCAGTACTTC.

This clonotype was seen at least ten times. CDR3 nucleotide sequence: TGTGCCAGCAGTCCCCTGGCTCAGAACACTGAAGCTTTCTTT. This codes for CASSPLAQNTEAFF. This chain joins TRBV28 and TRBJ1-1, with D hard to call. Trimming stripped 5 bases from V and 1 base from J, with 11 bases between. This CDR3 contains 14 residues. CDR1 and CDR2 from the germline V gene are MDHEN and SYDVKM.

This clonotype came up a few times. The gene calls are TRBV5-1 and TRBJ1-2; D unresolved. Germline V gene sequence: CDR1 SGHRS, CDR2 YFSETQ. Trimming removed 7 bases at V and 8 bases at J, with 24 bases between. This CDR3 is 15 amino acids long. Here the CDR3 reads CASSNLGPEEDGYTF. CDR3 DNA sequence: TGCGCCAGCTCAAACCTAGGCCCGGAGGAAGACGGCTACACCTTC.

This clonotype was found many times. This rearrangement joins TRBV20-1 to TRBJ2-7, with unresolved D. V was shortened by 3 bases and J by 0 bases, with 12 bases between the two germline ends. The CDR3 runs to 14 residues. The V gene's germline CDR1 is DFQATT and CDR2 SNEGSKA (reference sequence). The CDR3 sequence is CSARLLGNSYEQYF. The CDR3 DNA follows: TGCAGTGCTAGGTTGTTAGGCAACTCCTACGAGCAGTACTTC.

Remarks on this clonotype: The junction does not match germline at one end; this may be a read error. V and J are TRBV2 and TRBJ2-2; 9 bases agree with TRBD2. CDR1 and CDR2 (germline): SNHLY, FYNNEI. CDR3 size: 15 residues. CDR3 loop: CASNVAGDNTGELVF. Here the CDR3 DNA reads TGTGCCAGCAATGTAGCGGGAGACAACACCGGGGAGCTGGTTTTT.

The chain employs TRBV28 and TRBJ2-3; the match to TRBD2 covers 7 bases. Germline loops: CDR1 MDHEN, CDR2 SYDVKM. The CDR3 has 16 residues. V was pared by 5 bases and J by 0 bases, with 8 bases of the junction left unmatched. CDR3 sequence reads: CASSILPAGSTDTQYF. Here the CDR3 DNA reads TGTGCCAGCAGTATTCTACCAGCGGGAAGCACAGATACGCAGTATTTT.